Sequencing of this T cell receptor (beta chain) was carried out in a study of blood T cell repertoires in COVID-19. Clones were sequenced by immunoSEQ multiplex PCR, and TCRdb holds only the in-frame ones, with some missing. The sample holds approximately 220,000 clones, approximately 83% seen once. The receptor's source is a woman between 40 and 50 years old who had been exposed to COVID-19. Sequencing was done on a sample of PBMCs or T cells enriched from blood (not recorded which).

This CDR3 is CASSQGAYEQYF. The CDR3, as DNA: TGTGCCAGCAGTCAGGGGGCTTACGAGCAGTACTTC. The chain joins TRBV7-2 to TRBJ2-7; 8 bases are a match to TRBD1. V gave up 6 bases and J gave up 4 bases; unmatched junction bases: 2. The CDR3 extends over 12 amino acids. Germline lookup yields CDR1 SGHTA and CDR2 FQGNSA. The variable domain in full, completed from reference TRBV7-2 and TRBJ2-7, reads GAGVSQSPSNKVTEKGKDVELRCDPISGHTALYWYRQSLGQGLEFLIYFQGNSAPDKSGLPSDRFSAERTGGSVSTLTIQRTQQEDSAVYLCASSQGAYEQYFGPGTRLTVT.